The 17 T cell receptor beta chains below come from one sample, sequenced in a study of blood T cell repertoires in COVID-19. Sequenced by immunoSEQ multiplex PCR; TCRdb stores in-frame clones only, minus some. The data hold 95,000 to 150,000 clones, with around nine tenths observed a single time. The sequenced sample consisted of peripheral blood. Source of these receptors: a man aged 50 to 60 with COVID-19, enrolled during active disease.

This clone was counted only a few times. DNA for the CDR3: TGCGCCAGCAGCCAAGACCCCGGACAGGGTTTTTCACCCCTCCACTTT. Translating it yields CASSQDPGQGFSPLHF. The chain combines TRBV4-1 with TRBJ1-6; 8 bases are a match to TRBD1. V gave up 0 bases and J gave up 9 bases; unmatched junction bases: 7. The CDR3 has 16 residues. The germline CDR1 and CDR2 sequences are MGHRA and YSYEKL.

V and J are TRBV30 and TRBJ1-4; TRBD1 matches at 7 bases. The germline V gene encodes CDR1 GTSNPN and CDR2 SVGIG (reference sequence). V shed 6 bases and J 5 bases; nucleotides not matched to a gene: 6. CDR3 length: 13 residues. CDR3 nucleotide sequence: TGTGCCTGCTCCGGGACAGAGAATGAAAAACTGTTTTTT. Protein: CACSGTENEKLFF.

The chain combines TRBV7-8 with TRBJ1-5; tentative D call: TRBD1 (6 bases). Germline V gives CDR1 SGHVS, CDR2 FQNEAQ. The germline V and J ends were trimmed by 5 bases and 5 bases, with 16 bases remaining between them. This CDR3 has 15 amino acids. The CDR3: CASSPTGGAHQPQHF. CDR3 nucleotides: TGTGCCAGCAGCCCTACCGGGGGGGCGCATCAGCCCCAGCATTTT.

The CDR3 DNA sequence: TGTGCCAGTAGTAGGACAGGGGGCCGGGACAATGAGCAGTTCTTC. Translated: CASSRTGGRDNEQFF. The V and J genes are TRBV19 and TRBJ2-1; 11 nucleotides align to TRBD1. This CDR3 contains 15 residues. CDR1 and CDR2 (germline): LNHDA, SQIVND (reference sequence). The trim removed 4 bases at V and 5 bases at J, leaving 4 bases unmatched.

The V gene is TRBV5-1, the J gene TRBJ2-5; D is unclear. V was pared by 4 bases and J by 1 base, with 14 bases between. Germline CDR1 SGHRS, CDR2 YFSETQ. The CDR3 loop spans 15 amino acids. CDR3 sequence (DNA): TGCGCCAGCAGCCTTAACGACTGGAGCCAAGAGACCCAGTACTTC. Translated: CASSLNDWSQETQYF.

V is TRBV28 and J is TRBJ2-3, with 10 bases that match TRBD2. J was trimmed by 6 bases and V by 3 bases; bases with no gene match: 9. This CDR3 region has 16 residues. In germline, CDR1 is MDHEN, CDR2 SYDVKM. Written as DNA, the CDR3 is TGTGCCAGCAGTTTTCCGGCTAGCGGGAGAACGGATACGCAGTATTTT. Protein product: CASSFPASGRTDTQYF.

CDR3 coding DNA: TGTGCCAGCAGCCAACAGGGGGTGGGGTACGAGCAGTACTTC. Its protein product is CASSQQGVGYEQYF. The gene calls are TRBV4-2 and TRBJ2-7; TRBD1 matches at 7 bases. The ends lost 2 bases at V and 4 bases at J; junction bases unmatched: 5. Germline CDR1 reads LGHNA; CDR2 reads YNFKEQ. CDR3 length: 14 amino acids.

The chain combines TRBV28 with TRBJ2-7, with a tentative D call TRBD2 (7 bases). The V gene lost 11 bases and the J gene lost 3 bases, with 20 bases spanning the gap. This CDR3 comprises 14 residues. Germline assignment: CDR1 MDHEN and CDR2 SYDVKM. The CDR3 is CAWGGGSNIYEQYF. In DNA, the CDR3 is TGTGCCTGGGGGGGCGGGAGTAACATCTACGAGCAGTACTTC.

This chain links TRBV30 with TRBJ2-7; D is undetermined. V shed 2 bases and J shed 4 bases, with 6 bases lying between them. Germline V gene lookup returns CDR1 GTSNPN and CDR2 SVGIG (reference sequence). The CDR3 covers 11 residues. As DNA, the CDR3 is TGTGCCTGGAGTAACTCGTACGAGCAGTACGTC. Encoded protein: CAWSNSYEQYV.

This sequence joins TRBV19 and TRBJ1-5; 10 bases align to TRBD1. This CDR3 has 17 amino acids. With 1 base clipped from V and 3 bases from J, the junction kept 6 bases outside the gene matches. Per germline, CDR1 LNHDA and CDR2 SQIVND (reference sequence). Written as DNA, the CDR3 is TGTGCCAGTAGTATAGTTGACAGGGGGCTTAACAATCAGCCCCAGCATTTT. Its translation: CASSIVDRGLNNQPQHF. The full variable domain, its missing parts supplied by reference TRBV19 and TRBJ1-5, is DGGITQSPKYLFRKEGQNVTLSCEQNLNHDAMYWYRQDPGQGLRLIYYSQIVNDFQKGDIAEGYSVSREKKESFPLTVTSAQKNPTAFYLCASSIVDRGLNNQPQHFGDGTRLSIL.

The gene calls are TRBV18 and TRBJ1-1; the D is unclear. There are 13 residues in the CDR3. Germline lookup yields CDR1 KGHSH and CDR2 LQKENI. Trimming pared 5 bases from V and 1 base from J, leaving 8 bases between. CDR3 nucleotides: TGTGCCAGCTCATTGGAGAGGAACACTGAAGCTTTCTTT. This sequence encodes CASSLERNTEAFF.

The J gene is TRBJ1-1, the V gene TRBV9; D call uncertain. This CDR3 is built from 15 residues. Trimming took off 2 bases at V and 2 bases at J, with 13 bases between the two ends. Germline assignment: CDR1 SGDLS and CDR2 YYNGEE. The CDR3 nucleotides are TGTGCCAGCAGCGTCTCTCCGGGAGGTAACACTGAAGCTTTCTTT. Translating gives CASSVSPGGNTEAFF.

The rearrangement links TRBV5-4 to TRBJ2-5, with TRBD2 matching over 11 bases. The CDR3 sequence is 16 residues long. Germline V gene lookup returns CDR1 SGHNT and CDR2 YYREEE (reference sequence). J lost 3 bases, V lost 5 bases, and 9 bases had no gene match. The CDR3 DNA follows: TGTGCCAGCAGGTCAGGATTACTAGCGGGAGAAGAGACCCAGTACTTC. Translated: CASRSGLLAGEETQYF.

The chain carries TRBV9 and TRBJ1-5; maybe TRBD1 (6 bases). The CDR3 has 15 amino acids. The V and J ends lost 4 bases and 5 bases respectively, with 16 bases between them. Germline lookup yields CDR1 SGDLS and CDR2 YYNGEE. The CDR3 loop is CASSSGRGAHQPQHF. The CDR3 coding sequence is TGTGCCAGCAGCTCCGGACGGGGGGCACATCAGCCCCAGCATTTT.

The chain links TRBV11-2 to TRBJ1-1, with 9 bases fitting TRBD1. Germline V gene sequence: CDR1 SGHAT, CDR2 FQNNGV. Trimming took 5 bases from V and 10 from J; bases not matched to a gene: 8. The CDR3 sequence is 13 residues long. The DNA of the CDR3 is TGTGCCAGCAGCACGGGACAGGGTCTGGGAGCTTTCTTT. It yields the protein CASSTGQGLGAFF.

The chain links TRBV6-5 to TRBJ1-6; no reliable D call. This CDR3 region has 15 residues. In germline, CDR1 is MNHEY, CDR2 SVGAGI. With 7 bases removed from V and 4 bases from J, the gap between germline ends came to 14 bases. CDR3 amino acids: CASNWRAFYNSPLHF. The CDR3 DNA is TGTGCCAGCAACTGGCGGGCATTTTATAATTCACCCCTCCACTTT.

This clone occurred once. The V call is TRBV30, the J call TRBJ2-7; 9 nucleotides agree with TRBD1. Germline trimming cut 4 bases from V and 5 bases from J; bases unmatched to any gene: 3. Per germline, CDR1 GTSNPN and CDR2 SVGIG (reference sequence). This CDR3 region has 12 residues. The CDR3 coding sequence is TGTGCCTGGAACAGGGGGCTCGACGAGCAGTACTTC. This gives the protein CAWNRGLDEQYF.